This entry concerns a single TCR beta chain. With 4 bases clipped from V and 5 bases from J, the junction kept 10 bases outside the gene matches. The CDR3 is 15 amino acids. From germline, CDR1 is SGHNT and CDR2 YYREEE (reference sequence). Produced via immunoSEQ multiplex PCR; TCRdb's table is partial and in-frame only. The top ten clones hold around an eighth of a sample with roughly 69,000 clones, over 70% of them seen once. These data originate in a study of T cell responses to AZD1222 COVID-19 vaccine. The starting material was peripheral blood, obtained 28 days after the second AZD1222 dose. The TCR originated in an adult who received the AZD1222 COVID-19 vaccine. The chain recombines TRBV5-4 with TRBJ2-3, with 7 bases that match TRBD2. CDR3 residues: CASSPGLGQGDTQYF. CDR3 DNA: TGTGCCAGCAGCCCCGGACTAGGTCAGGGAGATACGCAGTATTTT.